The sequence of this T cell receptor beta chain was determined in a study of blood T cells in healthy people across ages. Study summary: Roughly one uniquely barcoded beta molecule per two T cells was captured.

The study recruited healthy Caucasian donors from Russia who were aged roughly 6 to 100. This CDR3 is 15 amino acids long. The V segment lost 6 bases and the J segment 1 base; nucleotides outside the gene matches: 8. In regard to this clonotype: Its target is not known.

A J-beta primer mix and a sample-barcoded 5' primer were used in a second PCR of about 6 to 12 cycles. TCRdb ran MiXCR on the 5' RACE reads and lists one entry per CDR3 protein. The table includes about 730,000 distinct CDR3 sequences, roughly two fifths detected once. Broader study findings: For the donors, CMV status was unknown and possibly confounded expanded clonotype changes. Fewer expanded clones and more diversity marked long-lived versus aged donors.

This TCR was recovered from a woman aged 60-70 years in good health. Sequencing was done on a sample of blood. The V gene is TRBV12-3 or TRBV12-4, the J gene TRBJ1-2, with 7 bases matching TRBD1. CDR3 loop: CASSSTGKDNYGYTF. In nucleotides, the CDR3 is TGTGCCAGCAGCTCGACAGGGAAGGATAACTATGGCTACACCTTC.